Listed below are T cell receptor beta chains from one sample, sequenced in a study of cytomegalovirus exposure and HLA in healthy donors. The protocol was immunoSEQ multiplex PCR, while the TCRdb copy is restricted to in-frame clones and leaves out a portion. Among about 130,000 clones listed, 80% were seen once. Sequencing used PBMCs. The receptors derive from a man younger than 40 in good health and CMV-seronegative. CDR3s include the opening cysteine and the closing phenylalanine or tryptophan. The D gene is left open where the match is weak. Clone sizes are given selectively: once, few, many, or a class where the clone is expanded.

cdr3_aa cdr3_nt clone_size v_call d_call j_call
CASSRGGGTEAFF TGTGCCAGTAGTAGGGGAGGGGGCACTGAAGCTTTCTTT . TRBV19 . TRBJ1-1
CASSSPRGVGVNEQFF TGTGCCAGCAGCTCTCCCAGGGGAGTTGGGGTCAATGAGCAGTTCTTC . TRBV7-9 . TRBJ2-1
CASSLPTKTYEQYF TGTGCCAGCAGCTTACCGACTAAAACCTACGAGCAGTACTTC . TRBV5-8 . TRBJ2-7
CSASDEKLFF TGCAGTGCTAGCGATGAAAAACTGTTTTTT . TRBV20-1 . TRBJ1-4
CASSLVDTEAFF TGTGCCAGCAGCTTGGTAGACACTGAAGCTTTCTTT . TRBV5-6 . TRBJ1-1
CASSSQRDYGYTF TGTGCCAGCAGCTCTCAGAGGGACTATGGCTACACCTTC . TRBV28 . TRBJ1-2
CASRTGGYEQYF TGTGCCAGCAGGACAGGGGGATACGAGCAGTACTTC . TRBV28 TRBD1 TRBJ2-7
CASSFGQATEAFF TGTGCCAGCAGCTTCGGACAGGCCACTGAAGCTTTCTTT . TRBV5-4 TRBD1 TRBJ1-1
CASSLSQVSGQPQHF TGTGCCAGCAGTTTATCGCAGGTCTCAGGGCAGCCCCAGCATTTT . TRBV27 . TRBJ1-5
CSVGTGGGYTF TGCAGCGTCGGGACAGGGGGAGGCTACACCTTC . TRBV29-1 TRBD1 TRBJ1-2
CSVGLEAYTGELFF TGCAGCGTTGGACTGGAGGCCTACACCGGGGAGCTGTTTTTT . TRBV29-1 . TRBJ2-2
CASSVVGPTGSGANVLTF TGTGCCAGCAGCGTAGTCGGACCGACAGGGTCTGGGGCCAACGTCCTGACTTTC . TRBV9 TRBD1 TRBJ2-6
CAGQDRGQRGAFF TGTGCCGGCCAGGACAGGGGGCAACGAGGAGCTTTCTTT few TRBV6-1 TRBD1 TRBJ1-1
CASSQGRAGGGELFF TGTGCCAGCAGCCAAGGCAGGGCAGGCGGCGGGGAGCTGTTTTTT . TRBV6-5 . TRBJ2-2
CASSPDRDGDTQYF TGTGCCAGTAGTCCCGACAGGGACGGAGATACGCAGTATTTT once TRBV19 TRBD1 TRBJ2-3
CASSLAHTGGNLNTIYF TGTGCCAGCAGCTTAGCGCATACAGGGGGGAATCTGAACACCATATATTTT . TRBV7-2 TRBD1 TRBJ1-3
CASSLEGARGGYGYTF TGTGCCAGCAGCTTAGAGGGGGCGAGGGGAGGTTATGGCTACACCTTC . TRBV7-8 TRBD1 TRBJ1-2
CAARTGGTEAFF TGTGCCGCCAGGACAGGGGGCACTGAAGCTTTCTTT . TRBV28 TRBD1 TRBJ1-1
CASSKLADTRTQYF TGTGCCAGTAGTAAACTAGCAGATACTCGGACCCAGTACTTC . TRBV19 . TRBJ2-5